This is a list of T cell receptor beta chains from one sample in a study of T-cell memory formation after mild COVID-19. Via MiXCR, TCRdb re-called the 5' RACE reads, giving one row per CDR3 protein. Of 350,000 to 450,000 distinct CDR3 sequences listed, 25% to 30% were seen once; the top ten hold 13%. The sample taken for sequencing was PBMCs or a T cell subset sorted from them (not recorded which). These receptors were obtained from an adult woman who had mild COVID-19 (a few samples of this study predate the infection). Cell type and time point are not known. Both conserved end residues are part of each CDR3. The order of the fields is D gene, V gene, clone size, J gene, CDR3 DNA, CDR3 protein. D genes are given only for firm matches. The size field is filled for only some rows; it gives once, few, many or a size class.

d_gene: -; v_gene: TRBV5-5; abundance: -; j_gene: TRBJ1-5; CDR3nt: TGTGCCAGCAGAGCCCGGGACTCTAGCAATCAGCCCCAGCATTTT; CDR3aa: CASRARDSSNQPQHF
d_gene: TRBD2; v_gene: TRBV12-3/TRBV12-4; abundance: -; j_gene: TRBJ2-2; CDR3nt: TGTGCCAGCAGAGCGCAAGCGGGGGGAATCGGGGAGCTGTTTTTT; CDR3aa: CASRAQAGGIGELFF
d_gene: TRBD2; v_gene: TRBV11-3; abundance: -; j_gene: TRBJ2-1; CDR3nt: TGTGCCAGCAGCTTTCCCGTAGCGGGAGTCGGAAATGAGCAGTTCTTC; CDR3aa: CASSFPVAGVGNEQFF
d_gene: TRBD2; v_gene: TRBV7-3; abundance: few; j_gene: TRBJ2-5; CDR3nt: TGTGCCAGCAGCTTAAACGTAGCGGGAGGGCCGGTTGAGACCCAGTACTTC; CDR3aa: CASSLNVAGGPVETQYF
d_gene: -; v_gene: TRBV16; abundance: many; j_gene: TRBJ2-1; CDR3nt: TGTGCCAGCAGCCAAACAGGGAGCTCCTACAATGAGCAGTTCTTC; CDR3aa: CASSQTGSSYNEQFF
d_gene: TRBD2; v_gene: TRBV19; abundance: -; j_gene: TRBJ2-7; CDR3nt: TGTGCCAGTAGTATTAGCGCCCGGACTAGCGGGAGGAGAGGTGCCTACGAGCAGTACTTC; CDR3aa: CASSISARTSGRRGAYEQYF
d_gene: TRBD1; v_gene: TRBV5-1; abundance: -; j_gene: TRBJ2-7; CDR3nt: TGCGCCAGCAGCTCCAGGACAGGCTCTCCCTACGAGCAGTACTTC; CDR3aa: CASSSRTGSPYEQYF
d_gene: -; v_gene: TRBV5-1; abundance: few; j_gene: TRBJ2-4; CDR3nt: TGCGCCAGCAGCTTGGGTGCGGGATTTATAGACATTCAGTACTTC; CDR3aa: CASSLGAGFIDIQYF
d_gene: -; v_gene: TRBV12-3/TRBV12-4; abundance: many; j_gene: TRBJ1-1; CDR3nt: TGTGCCAGCAGCTTAGGTATCCCCAGGGGCACTGAAGCTTTCTTT; CDR3aa: CASSLGIPRGTEAFF
d_gene: -; v_gene: TRBV12-3/TRBV12-4; abundance: few; j_gene: TRBJ1-5; CDR3nt: TGTGCCAGCAGCCAAAGCAATCAGCCCCAGCATTTT; CDR3aa: CASSQSNQPQHF
d_gene: -; v_gene: TRBV7-9; abundance: -; j_gene: TRBJ2-1; CDR3nt: TGTGCCAGCAGCTCGCCAGGTAGGAACAATGAGCAGTTCTTC; CDR3aa: CASSSPGRNNEQFF
d_gene: TRBD2; v_gene: TRBV7-9; abundance: many; j_gene: TRBJ2-1; CDR3nt: TGTGCCAGCAGCCCTAGGACTAGCGGGGGCGGCGTTGAGCAGTTCTTC; CDR3aa: CASSPRTSGGGVEQFF
d_gene: TRBD1; v_gene: TRBV24-1; abundance: few; j_gene: TRBJ2-5; CDR3nt: TGTGCCACCAGTGATGACTCGCGGACAGGGGTGCGGGAGACCCAGTACTTC; CDR3aa: CATSDDSRTGVRETQYF
d_gene: -; v_gene: TRBV19; abundance: -; j_gene: TRBJ1-6; CDR3nt: TGTGCCAGTAGCTTTAGGACAGACCTGCACTTT; CDR3aa: CASSFRTDLHF
d_gene: TRBD2; v_gene: TRBV12-3/TRBV12-4; abundance: -; j_gene: TRBJ2-3; CDR3nt: TGTGCCAGCAGCCCCGGAGGCGGGAGGTCAGATACGCAGTATTTT; CDR3aa: CASSPGGGRSDTQYF
d_gene: -; v_gene: TRBV20-1; abundance: many; j_gene: TRBJ2-5; CDR3nt: TGCAGTGCTAGACCTCCCGGGGGATTGAAGACCCAGTACTTC; CDR3aa: CSARPPGGLKTQYF
d_gene: TRBD1; v_gene: TRBV5-1; abundance: -; j_gene: TRBJ2-7; CDR3nt: TGCGCCAGCAGCCTACAGGGACAGGCATTCTACGAGCAGTACTTC; CDR3aa: CASSLQGQAFYEQYF
d_gene: TRBD2; v_gene: TRBV9; abundance: few; j_gene: TRBJ2-2; CDR3nt: TGTGCCAGCAGCGTAGGAGCGGGGGGGCCCGGGGAGCTGTTTTTT; CDR3aa: CASSVGAGGPGELFF
d_gene: -; v_gene: TRBV5-1; abundance: -; j_gene: TRBJ2-7; CDR3nt: TGCGCCAGCAGCTCCGGGACGGCAAGTGACGAGCAGTACTTC; CDR3aa: CASSSGTASDEQYF
d_gene: -; v_gene: TRBV20-1; abundance: -; j_gene: TRBJ2-5; CDR3nt: TGCAGTCCCACGCCTTGGGGCCCCGAGACCCAGTACTTC; CDR3aa: CSPTPWGPETQYF
d_gene: -; v_gene: TRBV12-3/TRBV12-4; abundance: once; j_gene: TRBJ2-7; CDR3nt: TGTGCCAGCAGTTTGATGGACTACGAGCAGTACTTC; CDR3aa: CASSLMDYEQYF
d_gene: TRBD2; v_gene: TRBV12-3/TRBV12-4; abundance: few; j_gene: TRBJ2-5; CDR3nt: TGTGCCAGCACCAGAGGTCGGCTAGCGGGGGTGGAGACCCAGTACTTC; CDR3aa: CASTRGRLAGVETQYF
d_gene: TRBD2; v_gene: TRBV7-9; abundance: -; j_gene: TRBJ2-3; CDR3nt: TGTGCCAGCAGCCATGGGACTAGCGGCACAGATACGCAGTATTTT; CDR3aa: CASSHGTSGTDTQYF
d_gene: -; v_gene: TRBV3-1; abundance: many; j_gene: TRBJ2-3; CDR3nt: TGTGCCAGCAGCCATGGGGGGGGGACAACGCAGTATTTT; CDR3aa: CASSHGGGTTQYF
d_gene: -; v_gene: TRBV7-9; abundance: -; j_gene: TRBJ2-3; CDR3nt: TGTGCCAGCAGCTTATCTTACGGCACAGATACGCAGTATTTT; CDR3aa: CASSLSYGTDTQYF
d_gene: TRBD2; v_gene: TRBV20-1; abundance: once; j_gene: TRBJ2-7; CDR3nt: TGCAGTGCTAGAGTGCGGGGGACTACCTACGAGCAGTACTTC; CDR3aa: CSARVRGTTYEQYF
d_gene: -; v_gene: TRBV12-3/TRBV12-4; abundance: -; j_gene: TRBJ2-4; CDR3nt: TGTGCCAGCAGTTTACGGGTCCGGAACATTCAGTACTTC; CDR3aa: CASSLRVRNIQYF
d_gene: TRBD1; v_gene: TRBV5-1; abundance: -; j_gene: TRBJ2-2; CDR3nt: TGCGCCAGCAGCTTGCCCGGGACAGTCCGTGACACCGGGGAGCTGTTTTTT; CDR3aa: CASSLPGTVRDTGELFF
d_gene: -; v_gene: TRBV24-1; abundance: -; j_gene: TRBJ2-2; CDR3nt: TGTGCCACCAGTGACGGCCTAGTTACCGGGGAGCTGTTTTTT; CDR3aa: CATSDGLVTGELFF
d_gene: -; v_gene: TRBV5-1; abundance: many; j_gene: TRBJ2-7; CDR3nt: TGCGCCAGCAGCAAGGATGGGACAAGTCGCTACGAGCAGTACTTC; CDR3aa: CASSKDGTSRYEQYF
d_gene: -; v_gene: TRBV7-9; abundance: many; j_gene: TRBJ2-7; CDR3nt: TGTGCCAGCAGCCGAAACGACAGGACCTACGAGCAGTACTTC; CDR3aa: CASSRNDRTYEQYF
d_gene: -; v_gene: TRBV3-1; abundance: -; j_gene: TRBJ1-1; CDR3nt: TGTGCCAGCAGCCGGGGCGGTAAGGCTGAAGCTTTCTTT; CDR3aa: CASSRGGKAEAFF
d_gene: -; v_gene: TRBV12-3/TRBV12-4; abundance: few; j_gene: TRBJ2-1; CDR3nt: TGTGCCAGCAGTTTCACTAGGAACGGCAATGAGCAGTTCTTC; CDR3aa: CASSFTRNGNEQFF
d_gene: -; v_gene: TRBV3-1; abundance: -; j_gene: TRBJ2-3; CDR3nt: TGTGCCAGCAGCCATGGGAACACAGATACGCAGTATTTT; CDR3aa: CASSHGNTDTQYF
d_gene: -; v_gene: TRBV4-1; abundance: -; j_gene: TRBJ1-2; CDR3nt: TGCGCCAGCAGCCAAGTTGTCTTACAGGAGGCGGATGGCTACACCTTC; CDR3aa: CASSQVVLQEADGYTF
d_gene: -; v_gene: TRBV5-6; abundance: -; j_gene: TRBJ2-7; CDR3nt: TGTGCCAGCAGCCCGGCCGTCAGCTTCTACGAGCAGTACTTC; CDR3aa: CASSPAVSFYEQYF
d_gene: -; v_gene: TRBV12-3/TRBV12-4; abundance: -; j_gene: TRBJ2-1; CDR3nt: TGTGCCAGCAGTTTTCCCGGTGTCTCCCTCTCCTACAATGAGCAGTTCTTC; CDR3aa: CASSFPGVSLSYNEQFF
d_gene: TRBD1; v_gene: TRBV5-1; abundance: few; j_gene: TRBJ2-4; CDR3nt: TGCGCCAGCAGCTTACAGGGGGAAGCCAAAAACATTCAGTACTTC; CDR3aa: CASSLQGEAKNIQYF
d_gene: -; v_gene: TRBV5-1; abundance: few; j_gene: TRBJ2-2; CDR3nt: TGCGCCAGCAGCACCAGGTGGACACGGGACGGGGAGCTGTTTTTT; CDR3aa: CASSTRWTRDGELFF
d_gene: -; v_gene: TRBV7-3; abundance: -; j_gene: TRBJ2-2; CDR3nt: TGTGCCAGCAGCCCCGGGGGGCCCGGCGGGGAGCTGTTTTTT; CDR3aa: CASSPGGPGGELFF
d_gene: TRBD1; v_gene: TRBV12-3/TRBV12-4; abundance: -; j_gene: TRBJ2-1; CDR3nt: TGTGCCAGCAGTTTACCGGGACAGGGGGCGGGGAACAATGAGCAGTTCTTC; CDR3aa: CASSLPGQGAGNNEQFF
d_gene: -; v_gene: TRBV19; abundance: few; j_gene: TRBJ1-1; CDR3nt: TGTGCCAGTAGGTACGGGACAAGTAACACTGAAGCTTTCTTT; CDR3aa: CASRYGTSNTEAFF
d_gene: TRBD1; v_gene: TRBV5-1; abundance: -; j_gene: TRBJ2-7; CDR3nt: TGCGCCAGCAGCCCCTGGACAGGGTTTCTCCACGAGCAGTACTTC; CDR3aa: CASSPWTGFLHEQYF
d_gene: -; v_gene: TRBV7-9; abundance: once; j_gene: TRBJ2-2; CDR3nt: TGTGCCAGCAGCTTTAGTGTGAACACCGGGGAGCTGTTTTTT; CDR3aa: CASSFSVNTGELFF
d_gene: TRBD1; v_gene: TRBV5-1; abundance: -; j_gene: TRBJ2-6; CDR3nt: TGCGCCAGCAGCTCGGCAGGGGGCGCAATCTCTGGGGCCAACGTCCTGACTTTC; CDR3aa: CASSSAGGAISGANVLTF